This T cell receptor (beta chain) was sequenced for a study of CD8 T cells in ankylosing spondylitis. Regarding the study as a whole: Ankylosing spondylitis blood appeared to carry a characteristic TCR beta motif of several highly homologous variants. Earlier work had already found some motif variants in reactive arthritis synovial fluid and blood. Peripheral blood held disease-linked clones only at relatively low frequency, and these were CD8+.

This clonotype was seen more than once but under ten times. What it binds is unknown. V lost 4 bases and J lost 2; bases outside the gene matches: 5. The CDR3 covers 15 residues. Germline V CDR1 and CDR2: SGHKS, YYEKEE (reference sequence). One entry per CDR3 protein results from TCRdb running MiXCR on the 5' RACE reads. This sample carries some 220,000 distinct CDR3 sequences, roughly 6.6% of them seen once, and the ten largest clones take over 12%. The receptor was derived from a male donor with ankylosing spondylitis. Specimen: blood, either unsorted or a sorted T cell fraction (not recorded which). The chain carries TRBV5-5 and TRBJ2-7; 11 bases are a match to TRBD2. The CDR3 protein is CASSHTSGSAYEQYF. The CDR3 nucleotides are TGTGCCAGCAGCCATACTAGCGGGAGCGCCTACGAGCAGTACTTC.